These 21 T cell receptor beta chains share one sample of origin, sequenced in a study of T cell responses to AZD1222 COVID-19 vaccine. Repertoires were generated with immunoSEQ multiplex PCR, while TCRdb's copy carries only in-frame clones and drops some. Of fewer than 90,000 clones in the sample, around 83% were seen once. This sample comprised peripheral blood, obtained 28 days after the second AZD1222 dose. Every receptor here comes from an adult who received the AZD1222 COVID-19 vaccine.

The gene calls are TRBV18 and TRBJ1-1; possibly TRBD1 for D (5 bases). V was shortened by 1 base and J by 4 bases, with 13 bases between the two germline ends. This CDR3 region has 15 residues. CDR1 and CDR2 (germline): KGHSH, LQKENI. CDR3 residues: CASSPRVGEGTEAFF. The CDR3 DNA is TGTGCCAGCTCACCACGGGTGGGGGAGGGCACTGAAGCTTTCTTT.

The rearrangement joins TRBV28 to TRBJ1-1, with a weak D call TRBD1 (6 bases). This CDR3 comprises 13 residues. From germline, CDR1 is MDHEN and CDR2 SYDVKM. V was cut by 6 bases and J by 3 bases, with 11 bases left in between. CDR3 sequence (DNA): TGTGCCAGCAGGATTAAGGGGGACACTGAAGCTTTCTTT. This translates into CASRIKGDTEAFF. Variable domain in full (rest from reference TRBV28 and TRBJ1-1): DVKVTQSSRYLVKRTGEKVFLECVQDMDHENMFWYRQDPGLGLRLIYFSYDVKMKEKGDIPEGYSVSREKKERFSLILESASTNQTSMYLCASRIKGDTEAFFGQGTRLTVV.

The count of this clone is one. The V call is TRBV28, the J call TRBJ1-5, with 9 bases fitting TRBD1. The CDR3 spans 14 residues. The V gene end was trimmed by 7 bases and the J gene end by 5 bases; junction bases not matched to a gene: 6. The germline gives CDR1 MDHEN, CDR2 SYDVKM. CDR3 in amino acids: CASIAGQGDQPQHF. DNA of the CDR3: TGTGCCAGCATCGCGGGACAGGGAGATCAGCCCCAGCATTTT.

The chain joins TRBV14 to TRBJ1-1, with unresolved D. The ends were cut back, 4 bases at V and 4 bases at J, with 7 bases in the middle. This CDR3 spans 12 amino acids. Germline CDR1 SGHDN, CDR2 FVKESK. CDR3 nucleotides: TGTGCCAGCAGCCGCCGGGGCACTGAAGCTTTCTTT. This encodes CASSRRGTEAFF.

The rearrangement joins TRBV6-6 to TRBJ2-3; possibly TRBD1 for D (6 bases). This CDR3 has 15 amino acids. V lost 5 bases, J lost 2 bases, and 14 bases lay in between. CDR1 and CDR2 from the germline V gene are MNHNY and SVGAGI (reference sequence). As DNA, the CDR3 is TGTGCCAGCAGTCTCAGGGGACCCAACACAGATACGCAGTATTTT. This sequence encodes CASSLRGPNTDTQYF.

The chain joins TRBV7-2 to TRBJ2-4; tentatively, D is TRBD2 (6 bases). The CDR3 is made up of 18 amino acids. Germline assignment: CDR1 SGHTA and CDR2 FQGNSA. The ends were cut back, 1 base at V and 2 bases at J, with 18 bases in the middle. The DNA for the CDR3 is TGTGCCAGCAGCTTAGGCCGGAGGGTGGGATCCTCCAAAAACATTCAGTACTTC. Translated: CASSLGRRVGSSKNIQYF. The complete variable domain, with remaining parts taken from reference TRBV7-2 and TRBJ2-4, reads GAGVSQSPSNKVTEKGKDVELRCDPISGHTALYWYRQSLGQGLEFLIYFQGNSAPDKSGLPSDRFSAERTGGSVSTLTIQRTQQEDSAVYLCASSLGRRVGSSKNIQYFGAGTRLSVL.

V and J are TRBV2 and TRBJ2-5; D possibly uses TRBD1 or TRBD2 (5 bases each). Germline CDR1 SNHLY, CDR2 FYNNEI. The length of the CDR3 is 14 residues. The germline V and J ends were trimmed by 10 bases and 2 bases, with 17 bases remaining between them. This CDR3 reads CATRAGTGQETQYF. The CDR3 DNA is TGTGCCACGAGGGCTGGGACGGGACAAGAGACCCAGTACTTC.

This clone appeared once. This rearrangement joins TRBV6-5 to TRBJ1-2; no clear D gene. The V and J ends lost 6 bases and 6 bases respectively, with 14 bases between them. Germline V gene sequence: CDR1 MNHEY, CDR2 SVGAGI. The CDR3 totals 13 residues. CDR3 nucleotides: TGTGCCAGCAGCCGACCGGGCCACCATGGCTACACCTTC. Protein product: CASSRPGHHGYTF.

CDR3 in amino acids: CASSLDHPSSGANVLTF. CDR3 bases: TGTGCCAGCAGCTTAGATCATCCGTCCTCTGGGGCCAACGTCCTGACTTTC. The genes are TRBV11-2 and TRBJ2-6, with D uncertain. CDR3 length: 17 amino acids. Trimming stripped 0 bases from V and 0 bases from J, with 9 bases between. CDR1 is SGHAT and CDR2 is FQNNGV in the germline V gene.

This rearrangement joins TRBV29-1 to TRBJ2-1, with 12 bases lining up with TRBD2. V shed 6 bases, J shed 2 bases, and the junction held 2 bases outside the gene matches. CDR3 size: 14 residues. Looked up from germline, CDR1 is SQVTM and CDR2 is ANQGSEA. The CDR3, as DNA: TGCAGCGTCGGGACTAGCGGGCCCTACAATGAGCAGTTCTTC. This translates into CSVGTSGPYNEQFF.

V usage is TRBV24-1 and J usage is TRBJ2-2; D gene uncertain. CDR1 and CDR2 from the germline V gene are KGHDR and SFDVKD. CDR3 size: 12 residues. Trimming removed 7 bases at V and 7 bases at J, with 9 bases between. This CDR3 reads CATRRSVGELFF. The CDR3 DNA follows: TGTGCCACCAGGAGGTCCGTCGGGGAGCTGTTTTTT.

The CDR3 spells CASSGDSQTEAFF. Written as DNA, the CDR3 is TGTGCCAGCTCAGGGGACAGTCAAACTGAAGCTTTCTTT. V usage is TRBV18 and J usage is TRBJ1-1; the match to TRBD1 covers 7 bases. CDR3 size: 13 residues. CDR1 is KGHSH, CDR2 LQKENI, per germline. V lost 5 bases to trimming and J lost 5 bases; unmatched junction nucleotides: 5. The full variable domain, rest sourced from reference TRBV18 and TRBJ1-1, is NAGVMQNPRHLVRRRGQEARLRCSPMKGHSHVYWYRQLPEEGLKFMVYLQKENIIDESGMPKERFSAEFPKEGPSILRIQQVVRGDSAAYFCASSGDSQTEAFFGQGTRLTVV.

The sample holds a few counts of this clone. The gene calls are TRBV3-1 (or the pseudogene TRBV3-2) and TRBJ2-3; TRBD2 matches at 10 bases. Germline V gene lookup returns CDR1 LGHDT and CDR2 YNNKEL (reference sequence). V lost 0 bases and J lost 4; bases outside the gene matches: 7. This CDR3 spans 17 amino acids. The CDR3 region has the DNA TGTGCCAGCAGCCAAGATAACCGAGGACTAGCGGCAGATACGCAGTATTTT. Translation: CASSQDNRGLAADTQYF.

This chain's CDR3 is CASSLTGRAYNSPLHF. CDR3 nucleotide sequence: TGTGCCAGCAGTCTTACAGGGAGAGCCTATAATTCACCCCTCCACTTT. V usage is TRBV27 and J usage is TRBJ1-6, with D maybe TRBD1 (6 bases). The CDR3 spans 16 residues. Germline V CDR1 and CDR2: MNHEY, SMNVEV (reference sequence). Trimming pared 5 bases from V and 2 bases from J, leaving 13 bases between.

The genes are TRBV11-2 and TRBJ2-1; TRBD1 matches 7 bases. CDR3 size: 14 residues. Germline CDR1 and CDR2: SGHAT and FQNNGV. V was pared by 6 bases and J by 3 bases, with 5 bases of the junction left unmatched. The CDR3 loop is CASRDRDSYNEQFF. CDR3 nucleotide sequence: TGTGCCAGCAGGGATCGGGACAGCTACAATGAGCAGTTCTTC. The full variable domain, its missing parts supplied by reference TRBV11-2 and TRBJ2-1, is EAGVAQSPRYKIIEKRQSVAFWCNPISGHATLYWYQQILGQGPKLLIQFQNNGVVDDSQLPKDRFSAERLKGVDSTLKIQPAKLEDSAVYLCASRDRDSYNEQFFGPGTRLTVL.

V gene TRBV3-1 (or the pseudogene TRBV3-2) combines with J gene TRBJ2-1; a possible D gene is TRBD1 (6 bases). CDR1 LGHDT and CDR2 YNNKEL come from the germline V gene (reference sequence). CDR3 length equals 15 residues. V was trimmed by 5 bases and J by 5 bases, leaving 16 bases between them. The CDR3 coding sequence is TGTGCCAGCAGCTGGAAAGGGCAGGGGAACAATGAGCAGTTCTTC. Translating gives CASSWKGQGNNEQFF.

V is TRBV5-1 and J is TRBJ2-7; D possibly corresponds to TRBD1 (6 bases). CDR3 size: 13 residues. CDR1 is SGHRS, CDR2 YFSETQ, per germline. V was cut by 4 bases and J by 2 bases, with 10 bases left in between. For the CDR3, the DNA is TGCGCCAGCAGCCCGACAGGACCCTACGAGCAGTACTTC. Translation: CASSPTGPYEQYF.

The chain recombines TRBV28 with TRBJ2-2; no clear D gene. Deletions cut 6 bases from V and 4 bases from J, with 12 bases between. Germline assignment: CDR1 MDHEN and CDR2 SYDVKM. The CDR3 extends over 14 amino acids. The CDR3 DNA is TGTGCCAGCAGGTTCAGATTTGGCACCGGGGAGCTGTTTTTT. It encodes CASRFRFGTGELFF.

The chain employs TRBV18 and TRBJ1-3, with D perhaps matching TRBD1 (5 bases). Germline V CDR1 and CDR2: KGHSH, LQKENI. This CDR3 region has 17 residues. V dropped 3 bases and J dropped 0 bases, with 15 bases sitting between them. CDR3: CASSPNPTVTSGNTIYF. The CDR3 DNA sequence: TGTGCCAGCTCACCGAACCCGACAGTTACCTCTGGAAACACCATATATTTT.

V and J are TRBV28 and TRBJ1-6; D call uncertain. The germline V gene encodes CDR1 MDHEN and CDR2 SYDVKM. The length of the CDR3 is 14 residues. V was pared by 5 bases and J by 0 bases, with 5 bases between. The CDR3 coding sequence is TGTGCCAGCAGTCTTGCCTCCTATAATTCACCCCTCCACTTT. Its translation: CASSLASYNSPLHF.

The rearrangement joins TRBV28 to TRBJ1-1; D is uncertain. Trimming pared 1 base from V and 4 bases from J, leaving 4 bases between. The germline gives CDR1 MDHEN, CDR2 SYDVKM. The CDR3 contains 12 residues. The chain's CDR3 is CASSLLGTEAFF. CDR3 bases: TGTGCCAGCAGTTTATTGGGCACTGAAGCTTTCTTT.